Listed here are 21 T cell receptor beta chains from one sample, sequenced in a study of blood T cell repertoires in COVID-19. The data were produced by immunoSEQ multiplex PCR, yet TCRdb's version contains in-frame clones alone and is incomplete. This sample has around 300,000 clones; 88% occur once, and the top ten carry approximately 1.6%. Sequencing was carried out using peripheral blood. These receptors were taken from a woman in her twenties or thirties with COVID-19, enrolled during active disease.

This chain links TRBV24-1 with TRBJ1-2; D gene uncertain. V lost 0 bases and J 8 bases, leaving 12 bases between the germline ends. Germline-derived CDR1 and CDR2 are KGHDR and SFDVKD. This CDR3 has 14 residues. CDR3 nucleotides: TGTGCCACCAGTGATTTGCGGTCCCAAGAGGGCTACACCTTC. Protein sequence: CATSDLRSQEGYTF.

The chain links TRBV7-9 to TRBJ1-2; the D gene is possibly TRBD1 (5 bases). The CDR3 loop spans 18 amino acids. CDR1 and CDR2 (germline): SEHNR, FQNEAQ (reference sequence). Deletions cut 5 bases from V and 8 bases from J, with 30 bases between. CDR3 DNA: TGTGCCAGCAGCCCCTCGGCGGCCTCCCTCTCTAGCGGGGGGGGCTACACCTTC. Its translation is CASSPSAASLSSGGGYTF.

The chain couples TRBV30 to TRBJ1-3; D is uncertain. This CDR3 region has 13 residues. Between the trimmed V and J ends, which lost 0 bases and 0 bases, there was a span of 3 bases. CDR1 and CDR2 (germline): GTSNPN, SVGIG (reference sequence). The CDR3 DNA sequence: TGTGCCTGGAGTGTCTACTCTGGAAACACCATATATTTT. This encodes CAWSVYSGNTIYF.

This clone has just one count. This chain connects TRBV6-1 to TRBJ1-4; 9 nucleotides line up with TRBD1. V dropped 5 bases and J dropped 16; count of bases not matched to a gene: 8. CDR3 size: 12 residues. Germline assignment: CDR1 MNHNS and CDR2 SASEGT. The CDR3 is CASSTTGQGWFF. The CDR3 coding sequence is TGTGCCAGCAGTACAACGGGACAGGGATGGTTTTTT.

This rearrangement joins TRBV14 to TRBJ1-5; the match to TRBD1 covers 7 bases. Losses at the gene ends were 4 bases for V and 5 bases for J; bases not matched to a gene: 2. The CDR3 totals 13 residues. The germline CDR1 and CDR2 sequences are SGHDN and FVKESK. Here the CDR3 DNA reads TGTGCCAGCAGCCGGACAGGCGATCAGCCCCAGCATTTT. This codes for CASSRTGDQPQHF.

This chain joins TRBV2 and TRBJ2-7, with D uncertain. V was shortened by 7 bases and J by 9 bases, with 25 bases between the two germline ends. The V gene's germline CDR1 is SNHLY and CDR2 FYNNEI. The CDR3 length is 15 residues. CDR3 sequence (DNA): TGTGCCAGCATTCCCAAACTCTTAGTGGCGGTCCGGCAGTACTTC. This encodes CASIPKLLVAVRQYF.

This clone was counted between two and nine times. The chain is built from TRBV6-5 and TRBJ1-1; D gene ambiguous. The CDR3 is 13 amino acids. V was shortened by 6 bases and J by 3 bases, with 11 bases between the two germline ends. The V gene's germline CDR1 is MNHEY and CDR2 SVGAGI. The CDR3 region is CASSLREYTEAFF. The CDR3 bases are TGTGCCAGCAGCCTAAGGGAGTACACTGAAGCTTTCTTT.

The J gene is TRBJ1-2, the V gene TRBV3-1 (or the pseudogene TRBV3-2); 7 nucleotides match TRBD1. The CDR3 contains 14 residues. The V and J ends lost 4 bases and 14 bases, in that order; junction bases with no gene match: 16. CDR1 is LGHDT, CDR2 YNNKEL, per germline (reference sequence). CDR3 sequence: CASSLGATGASWTF. Here the CDR3 DNA reads TGTGCCAGCAGCCTCGGCGCCACAGGGGCGTCATGGACCTTC.

The table lists this clone with a count of one. The chain joins TRBV30 to TRBJ1-1, with D hard to call. This CDR3 is 13 amino acids long. Germline V gives CDR1 GTSNPN, CDR2 SVGIG (reference sequence). Trimming left V 1 base short and J 1 base short, with 7 bases between. The CDR3 bases are TGTGCCTGGAGTGGACAACGGAACACTGAAGCTTTCTTT. It specifies CAWSGQRNTEAFF.

The chain has TRBV7-3 and TRBJ1-1, with a possible D match to TRBD1 (6 bases). Deletions cut 0 bases from V and 3 bases from J, with 8 bases between. The CDR3 length is 14 residues. Germline CDR1 SGHTA, CDR2 FQGTGA. Here the CDR3 reads CASSLTGGHTEAFF. CDR3 DNA sequence: TGTGCCAGCAGCTTAACAGGGGGACACACTGAAGCTTTCTTT.

This chain links TRBV19 with TRBJ2-2; tentatively, D is TRBD1 (5 bases). Germline V CDR1 and CDR2: LNHDA, SQIVND (reference sequence). The CDR3 contains 13 residues. V lost 8 bases and J lost 3, with 10 bases in between. The CDR3: CASETGHTGELFF. CDR3 coding DNA: TGTGCCAGTGAAACAGGTCACACCGGGGAGCTGTTTTTT.

The chain recombines TRBV18 with TRBJ2-5; D may be TRBD1 (7 bases). From germline, CDR1 is KGHSH and CDR2 LQKENI. CDR3 length: 15 residues. Trimming took off 1 base at V and 5 bases at J, with 14 bases between the two ends. CDR3 residues: CASSPLQGGEETQYF. The CDR3 bases are TGTGCCAGCTCACCACTCCAGGGGGGTGAGGAGACCCAGTACTTC.

This clone was counted only a few times. V is TRBV21-1 and J is TRBJ2-7; TRBD1 reflects the table's D call only, with no check against the DNA. TRBV21-1 is listed as a pseudogene. CDR3 length: 12 residues. The CDR3 sequence: CASSLRDSEQYV. The CDR3, as DNA: TGTGCCAGCAGCCTCCGGGACAGCGAGCAGTACGTC.

A single count supports this clone. The V call is TRBV11-3, the J call TRBJ2-1, with no clear D. This CDR3 region has 13 residues. Trimming cost V 1 base and J 5 bases, with 6 bases left between them. CDR1 SGHNT and CDR2 YENEEA come from the germline V gene. This CDR3 is CASSLGQNNEQFF. In DNA, the CDR3 is TGTGCCAGCAGCTTAGGGCAGAACAATGAGCAGTTCTTC.

This clone was detected only once. The V gene is TRBV5-8, the J gene TRBJ1-5; tentatively, D is TRBD1 (6 bases). The CDR3 contains 16 residues. The V end was cut by 2 bases, the J end by 5 bases, with 17 bases between. Looked up from germline, CDR1 is SGHTS and CDR2 is YDEGEE. The CDR3 protein is CASSFLGRGTYQPQHF. In DNA form, the CDR3 reads TGTGCCAGCAGCTTCCTGGGCAGGGGAACCTATCAGCCCCAGCATTTT.

This clone was counted once. CDR3 bases: TGTGCCAGCAGCTTATTGAGCAGGGGTGACTATGGCTACACCTTC. It codes for CASSLLSRGDYGYTF. The chain links TRBV7-9 to TRBJ1-2; TRBD1 is a possible D gene (6 bases). V was pared by 2 bases and J by 3 bases, with 13 bases between. Germline CDR1 reads SEHNR; CDR2 reads FQNEAQ (reference sequence). This CDR3 has 15 amino acids.

The J gene is TRBJ1-1, the V gene TRBV5-1; 11 bases align to TRBD1. Germline CDR1 and CDR2: SGHRS and YFSETQ. This CDR3 region has 16 residues. V trimming: 4 bases; J trimming: 2 bases; junction bases outside the gene matches: 7. CDR3 nucleotides: TGCGCCAGCAGCCTGGGACAGGGGGTACCCAACACTGAAGCTTTCTTT. It yields the protein CASSLGQGVPNTEAFF.

The chain combines TRBV11-2 with TRBJ1-1; D is uncertain. This CDR3 has 15 residues. Germline CDR1 is SGHAT and CDR2 is FQNNGV. Trimming shortened V by 4 bases and J by 4 bases, and 16 bases separated the two germline ends. The CDR3: CASSSSREGGTEAFF. In DNA form, the CDR3 reads TGTGCCAGCAGCTCCTCCCGTGAGGGTGGCACTGAAGCTTTCTTT.

In this sample, this clone turned up many times. The V call is TRBV7-3, the J call TRBJ2-1; possible D gene TRBD2, 6 bases. The CDR3 runs to 16 residues. In germline, CDR1 is SGHTA, CDR2 FQGTGA. Trimming shortened V by 0 bases and J by 0 bases, and 9 bases separated the two germline ends. The CDR3 reads CASSLTGDFSYNEQFF. The DNA of the CDR3 is TGTGCCAGCAGCTTAACCGGGGACTTCTCCTACAATGAGCAGTTCTTC.

This chain connects TRBV3-1 (or the pseudogene TRBV3-2) to TRBJ2-7; D is uncertain. CDR3 length equals 13 residues. In germline, CDR1 is LGHDT, CDR2 YNNKEL (reference sequence). V was pared by 0 bases and J by 4 bases, with 7 bases between. The CDR3: CASSQDSGYEQYF. DNA of the CDR3: TGTGCCAGCAGCCAAGATTCCGGGTACGAGCAGTACTTC.

The chain recombines TRBV19 with TRBJ1-5; no reliable D call. The V gene's germline CDR1 is LNHDA and CDR2 SQIVND (reference sequence). This CDR3 spans 14 amino acids. Between the trimmed V and J ends, which lost 9 bases and 4 bases, there was a span of 16 bases. CDR3 sequence reads: CASVVPGGNQPQHF. The CDR3 DNA is TGTGCCAGCGTTGTCCCCGGCGGGAATCAGCCCCAGCATTTT. Together with reference TRBV19 and TRBJ1-5, the CDR3 gives the full variable domain: DGGITQSPKYLFRKEGQNVTLSCEQNLNHDAMYWYRQDPGQGLRLIYYSQIVNDFQKGDIAEGYSVSREKKESFPLTVTSAQKNPTAFYLCASVVPGGNQPQHFGDGTRLSIL.